The entry below describes one T cell receptor beta chain. Individuals aged roughly 18 to 90 years were recruited from 24 US areas. The data are from a study of blood T cell repertoires in COVID-19. Whole-study context: Spain, Italy and the United States supplied samples that represented acute and convalescent COVID-19.

Trimming stripped 2 bases from V and 6 bases from J, with 14 bases between. From germline, CDR1 is MDHEN and CDR2 SYDVKM. This CDR3 is built from 15 residues. How the authors handled the data: Amplification of reference gene primers provided the estimated nucleated cell counts. Generated by immunoSEQ multiplex PCR, the TCRdb table keeps only in-frame clones and is missing some. V, J and clone size derive from that table, while D and trimming were established from the DNA sequence. The sample shows a few hundred thousand clones, 70% to 90% of them seen only once. Source material: PBMCs or T cells enriched from blood (not recorded which). This rearrangement joins TRBV28 to TRBJ1-5; possibly TRBD1 for D (5 bases). The TCR was taken from a middle-aged woman who had recovered from COVID-19. The CDR3 protein is CASSLQGALFQPQHF. DNA for the CDR3: TGTGCCAGCAGTTTACAAGGGGCCCTGTTTCAGCCCCAGCATTTT.